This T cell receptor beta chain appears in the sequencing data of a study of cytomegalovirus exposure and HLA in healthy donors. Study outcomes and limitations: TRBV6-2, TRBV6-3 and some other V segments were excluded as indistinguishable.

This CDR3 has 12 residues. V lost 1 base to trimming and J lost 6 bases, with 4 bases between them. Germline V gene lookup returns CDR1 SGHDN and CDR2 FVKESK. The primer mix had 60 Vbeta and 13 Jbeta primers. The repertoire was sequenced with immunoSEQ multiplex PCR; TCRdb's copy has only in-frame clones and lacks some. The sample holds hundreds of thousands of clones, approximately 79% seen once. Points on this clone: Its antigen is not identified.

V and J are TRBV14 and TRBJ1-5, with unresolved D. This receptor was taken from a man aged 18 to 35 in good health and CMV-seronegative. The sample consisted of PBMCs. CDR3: CASSQAGQPQHF. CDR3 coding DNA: TGTGCCAGCAGCCAAGCGGGTCAGCCCCAGCATTTT.